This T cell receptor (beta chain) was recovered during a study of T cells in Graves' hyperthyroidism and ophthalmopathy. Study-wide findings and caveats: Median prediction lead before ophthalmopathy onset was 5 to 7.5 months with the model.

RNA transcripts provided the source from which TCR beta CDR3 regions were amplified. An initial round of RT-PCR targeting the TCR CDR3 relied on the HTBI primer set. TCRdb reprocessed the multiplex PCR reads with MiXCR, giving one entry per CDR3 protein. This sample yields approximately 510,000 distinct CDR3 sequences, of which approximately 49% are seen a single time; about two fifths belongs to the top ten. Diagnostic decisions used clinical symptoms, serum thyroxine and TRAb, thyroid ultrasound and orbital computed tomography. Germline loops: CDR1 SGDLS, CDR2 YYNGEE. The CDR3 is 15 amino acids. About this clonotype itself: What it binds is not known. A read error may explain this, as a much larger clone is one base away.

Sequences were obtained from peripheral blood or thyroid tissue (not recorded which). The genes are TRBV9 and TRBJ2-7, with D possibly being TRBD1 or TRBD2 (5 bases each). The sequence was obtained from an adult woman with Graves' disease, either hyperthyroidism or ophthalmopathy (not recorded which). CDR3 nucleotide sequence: TGTGCCAGCAGCCAAGGAACGGGACGGTACTACGAGCGGTACTTC. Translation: CASSQGTGRYYERYF.